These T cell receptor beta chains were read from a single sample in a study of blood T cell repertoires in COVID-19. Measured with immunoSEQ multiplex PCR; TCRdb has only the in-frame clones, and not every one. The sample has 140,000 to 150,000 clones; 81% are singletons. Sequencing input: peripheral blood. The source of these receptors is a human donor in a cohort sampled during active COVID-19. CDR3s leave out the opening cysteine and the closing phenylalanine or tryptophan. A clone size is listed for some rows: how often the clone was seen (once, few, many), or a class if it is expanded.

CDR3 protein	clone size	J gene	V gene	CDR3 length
ASRNQPGQGYEQY	few	TRBJ2-7	TRBV27	13
SDQTGGSYGYT	NA	TRBJ1-2	TRBV29-1	11
ASSPIGQESTEAF	NA	TRBJ1-1	TRBV23-1	13
ASWAGAGEQY	large	TRBJ2-7	TRBV3-1/TRBV3-2	10
ATSDFRGLFYGYT	NA	TRBJ1-2	TRBV24-1	13
ASSREGLGGTEAF	NA	TRBJ1-1	TRBV5-1	13
ASSLLSPSTDTQY	NA	TRBJ2-3	TRBV28	13
ASSLRGSTGGGMYEQY	NA	TRBJ2-7	TRBV5-1	16
ASSYMVAGAGEQY	NA	TRBJ2-7	TRBV6-5	13
ASSFSGRTNTGELF	once	TRBJ2-2	TRBV27	14
ASSDNSISYEQY	NA	TRBJ2-7	TRBV10-2	12
ASNGQAPLNTEAF	NA	TRBJ1-1	TRBV6-5	13
ASSHLRGAQPQH	NA	TRBJ1-5	TRBV4-2	12
ATRTGSSGANVLT	once	TRBJ2-6	TRBV19	13
ASSPHPDLTNEQY	NA	TRBJ2-7	TRBV18	13
ASPSGTGVDTQY	NA	TRBJ2-3	TRBV28	12
ASSPNERDHNEQF	NA	TRBJ2-1	TRBV18	13
ASSDSPGTGELF	NA	TRBJ2-2	TRBV6-4	12
ASSRGLYNEQF	NA	TRBJ2-1	TRBV3-1/TRBV3-2	11
ASVEGAGSQETQY	NA	TRBJ2-5	TRBV6-5	13